This is a list of T cell receptor beta chains from one sample in a study of cytomegalovirus exposure and HLA in healthy donors. Generated by immunoSEQ multiplex PCR, the TCRdb table keeps only in-frame clones and is missing some. The sample shows roughly 80,000 clones, roughly 79% of them seen only once. The sequenced sample consisted of PBMCs. The receptors here all came from a woman in her twenties or thirties in good health and CMV-seronegative. Both conserved end residues are part of each CDR3. The order of the fields is J gene, clone size, V gene, D gene, CDR3 protein, CDR3 DNA. A D gene is named only where the DNA matches it firmly. A clone size is listed for some rows: how often the clone was seen (once, few, many), or a class if it is expanded.

TRBJ1-4,-,TRBV28,-,CASSPRDSYSNEKLFF,TGTGCCAGCAGTCCCCGAGACAGTTATTCGAATGAAAAACTGTTTTTT
TRBJ2-2,-,TRBV16,-,CASNRGNTGELFF,TGTGCCAGCAATCGCGGGAACACCGGGGAGCTGTTTTTT
TRBJ2-7,-,TRBV6-5,-,CASRDNLYYEQYF,TGTGCCAGCAGGGACAATCTCTACTACGAGCAGTACTTC
TRBJ2-7,-,TRBV11-2,-,CASSQGPLAYEQYF,TGTGCCAGCAGCCAGGGTCCTCTAGCCTACGAGCAGTACTTC
TRBJ2-1,once,TRBV27,TRBD2,CASSWASGSDEQFF,TGTGCCAGCAGTTGGGCTAGCGGGAGCGATGAGCAGTTCTTC
TRBJ2-2,-,TRBV4-1,TRBD1,CASSQRDRATGELFF,TGCGCCAGCAGCCAGCGGGACAGGGCCACCGGGGAGCTGTTTTTT
TRBJ2-1,-,TRBV2,-,CARRIDNEQFF,TGTGCCAGGCGAATTGACAATGAGCAGTTCTTC
TRBJ2-5,-,TRBV7-9,-,CASSFGGGQRTQYF,TGTGCCAGCAGCTTCGGGGGTGGACAAAGGACCCAGTACTTC
TRBJ1-5,-,TRBV7-2,TRBD1,CASSQGQGAQHF,TGTGCCAGCAGCCAGGGACAGGGGGCCCAGCATTTT
TRBJ1-5,few,TRBV28,-,CASTIYAQGYSNQPQHF,TGTGCCAGCACCATTTATGCTCAGGGGTATAGCAATCAGCCCCAGCATTTT
TRBJ2-2,few,TRBV7-7,TRBD1,CASSSTGGWAGELFF,TGTGCTAGCAGCTCCACAGGGGGCTGGGCCGGGGAGCTGTTTTTT
TRBJ2-3,-,TRBV5-1,TRBD2,CASSLREGSTDTQYF,TGCGCCAGCAGCTTGAGGGAGGGGAGCACAGATACGCAGTATTTT
TRBJ1-2,-,TRBV27,TRBD1,CASSFQGAYGYTF,TGTGCCAGCAGTTTTCAGGGGGCTTATGGCTACACCTTC
TRBJ1-2,-,TRBV6-5,TRBD1,CASTGASRGNYGYTF,TGTGCCAGCACAGGGGCCAGCAGGGGGAACTATGGCTACACCTTC
TRBJ2-3,-,TRBV2,-,CASSEVLGSGADTQYF,TGTGCCAGCAGTGAAGTTCTGGGTTCGGGAGCAGATACGCAGTATTTT
TRBJ2-2,few,TRBV7-2,-,CASSLGSGEAAPYTGELFF,TGTGCCAGCAGCTTAGGTTCGGGGGAGGCCGCACCGTACACCGGGGAGCTGTTTTTT
TRBJ2-5,-,TRBV15,TRBD2,CATSRDPTSGGGTQYF,TGTGCCACCAGCAGAGACCCGACTAGCGGCGGAGGGACCCAGTACTTC
TRBJ1-1,-,TRBV28,TRBD1,CASQGALTEAFF,TGTGCCAGCCAGGGGGCTTTGACTGAAGCTTTCTTT
TRBJ1-1,few,TRBV18,TRBD1,CASSRNIQGGVAFF,TGTGCCAGCTCAAGAAACATCCAGGGGGGCGTAGCTTTCTTT
TRBJ2-7,-,TRBV5-1,TRBD2,CASSFQPGIAGEGNEQYF,TGCGCCAGCAGCTTCCAACCCGGGATAGCGGGAGAAGGGAACGAGCAGTACTTC
TRBJ2-1,-,TRBV19,TRBD2,CASRTSDNEQFF,TGTGCCAGCCGAACTAGCGACAATGAGCAGTTCTTC
TRBJ1-1,-,TRBV7-3,-,CASSLSLNTEAFF,TGTGCCAGCAGCTTATCTCTTAACACTGAAGCTTTCTTT
TRBJ2-7,-,TRBV13,-,CASSLFGEQYF,TGTGCCAGCAGCTTATTCGGGGAGCAGTACTTC
TRBJ2-7,once,TRBV4-3,TRBD2,CASSQVGREQIYEQYF,TGCGCCAGCAGCCAAGTAGGGCGGGAGCAAATCTACGAGCAGTACTTC